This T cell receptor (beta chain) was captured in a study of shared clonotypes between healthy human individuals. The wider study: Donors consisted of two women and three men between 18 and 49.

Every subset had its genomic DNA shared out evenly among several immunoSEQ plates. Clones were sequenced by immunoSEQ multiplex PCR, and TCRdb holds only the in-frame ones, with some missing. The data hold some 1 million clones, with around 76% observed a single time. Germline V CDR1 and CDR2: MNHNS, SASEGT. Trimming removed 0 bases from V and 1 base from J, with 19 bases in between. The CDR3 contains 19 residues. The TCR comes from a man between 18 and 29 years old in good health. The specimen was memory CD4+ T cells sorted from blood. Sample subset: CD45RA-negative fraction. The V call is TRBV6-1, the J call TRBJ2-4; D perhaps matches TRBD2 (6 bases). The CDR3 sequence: CASSEAGGRGQPAKNIQYF. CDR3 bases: TGTGCCAGCAGTGAAGCCGGGGGAAGAGGCCAGCCGGCCAAAAACATTCAGTACTTC.